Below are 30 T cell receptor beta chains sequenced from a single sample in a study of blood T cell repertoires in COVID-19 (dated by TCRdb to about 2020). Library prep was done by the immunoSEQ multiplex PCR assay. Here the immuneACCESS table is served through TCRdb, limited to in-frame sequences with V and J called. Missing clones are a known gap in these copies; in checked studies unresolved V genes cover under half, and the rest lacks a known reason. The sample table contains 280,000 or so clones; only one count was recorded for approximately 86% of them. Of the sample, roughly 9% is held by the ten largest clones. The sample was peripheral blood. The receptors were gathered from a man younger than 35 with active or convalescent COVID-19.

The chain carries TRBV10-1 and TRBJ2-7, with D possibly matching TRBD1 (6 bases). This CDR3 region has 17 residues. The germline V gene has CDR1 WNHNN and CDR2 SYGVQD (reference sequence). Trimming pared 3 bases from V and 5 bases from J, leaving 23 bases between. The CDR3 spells CASSDLKGDPRAHEQYF. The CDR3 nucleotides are TGCGCCAGCAGTGATCTAAAGGGGGACCCCAGGGCCCACGAGCAGTACTTC.

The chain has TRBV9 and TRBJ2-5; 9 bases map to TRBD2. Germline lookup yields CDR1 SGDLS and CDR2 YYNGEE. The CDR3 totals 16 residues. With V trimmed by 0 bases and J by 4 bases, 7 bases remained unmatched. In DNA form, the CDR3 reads TGTGCCAGCAGCGTAGAAGGCGGGGGGGCCCCAGAGACCCAGTACTTC. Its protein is CASSVEGGGAPETQYF.

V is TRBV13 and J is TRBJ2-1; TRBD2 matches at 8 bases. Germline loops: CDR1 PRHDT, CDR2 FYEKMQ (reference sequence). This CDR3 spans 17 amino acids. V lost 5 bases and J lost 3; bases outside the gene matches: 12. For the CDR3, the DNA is TGTGCCAGCAGCCCCACTAGTGAGCGGGGGCGCTACAATGAGCAGTTCTTC. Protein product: CASSPTSERGRYNEQFF.

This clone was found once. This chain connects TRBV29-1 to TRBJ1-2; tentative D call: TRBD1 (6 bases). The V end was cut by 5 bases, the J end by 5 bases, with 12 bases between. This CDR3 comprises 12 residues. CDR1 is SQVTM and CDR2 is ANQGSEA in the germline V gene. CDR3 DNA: TGCAGCGTTTCCCTACAGGGTTATGGCTACACCTTC. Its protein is CSVSLQGYGYTF.

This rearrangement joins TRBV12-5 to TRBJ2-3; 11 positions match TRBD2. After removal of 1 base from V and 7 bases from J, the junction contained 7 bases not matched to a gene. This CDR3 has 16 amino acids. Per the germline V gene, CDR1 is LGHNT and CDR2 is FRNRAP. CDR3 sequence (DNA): TGTGCTAGTGGTTTGGCCAAATTAGCGGGGGGGCATACGCAGTATTTT. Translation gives CASGLAKLAGGHTQYF. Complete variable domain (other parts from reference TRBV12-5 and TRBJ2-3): DARVTQTPRHKVTEMGQEVTMRCQPILGHNTVFWYRQTMMQGLELLAYFRNRAPLDDSGMPKDRFSAEMPDATLATLKIQPSEPRDSAVYFCASGLAKLAGGHTQYFGPGTRLTVL.

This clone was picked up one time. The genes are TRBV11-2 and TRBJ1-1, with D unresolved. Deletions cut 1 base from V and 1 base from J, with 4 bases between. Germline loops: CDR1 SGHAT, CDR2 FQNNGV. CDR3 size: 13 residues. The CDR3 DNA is TGTGCCAGCAGCTTAGCAGGGAACACTGAAGCTTTCTTT. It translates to CASSLAGNTEAFF.

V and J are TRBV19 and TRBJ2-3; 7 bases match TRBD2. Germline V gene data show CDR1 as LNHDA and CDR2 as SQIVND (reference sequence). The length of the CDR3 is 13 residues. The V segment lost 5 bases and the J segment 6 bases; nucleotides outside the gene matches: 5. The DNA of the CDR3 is TGTGCCAGTAGTTTCCAACTAGCGGATACGCAGTATTTT. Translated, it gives CASSFQLADTQYF.

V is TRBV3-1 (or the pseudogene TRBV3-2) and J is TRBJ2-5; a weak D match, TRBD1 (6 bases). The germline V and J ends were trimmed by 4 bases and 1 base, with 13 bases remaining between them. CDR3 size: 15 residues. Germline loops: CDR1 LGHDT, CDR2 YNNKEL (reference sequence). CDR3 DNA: TGTGCCAGCAGCCTTCCGGGACACGGCCAAGAGACCCAGTACTTC. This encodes CASSLPGHGQETQYF.

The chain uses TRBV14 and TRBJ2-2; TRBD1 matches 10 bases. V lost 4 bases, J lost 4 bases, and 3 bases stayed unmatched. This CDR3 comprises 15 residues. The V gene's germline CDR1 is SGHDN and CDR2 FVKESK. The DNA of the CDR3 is TGTGCCAGCAGCCGGACAGGGGGTTTCACCGGGGAGCTGTTTTTT. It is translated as CASSRTGGFTGELFF.

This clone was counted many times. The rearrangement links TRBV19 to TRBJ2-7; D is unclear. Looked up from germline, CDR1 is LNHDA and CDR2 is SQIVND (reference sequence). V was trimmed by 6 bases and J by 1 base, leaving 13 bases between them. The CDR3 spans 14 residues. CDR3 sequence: CASRLSRASYEQYF. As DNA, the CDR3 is TGTGCCAGTAGGTTATCTCGAGCTTCCTACGAGCAGTACTTC.

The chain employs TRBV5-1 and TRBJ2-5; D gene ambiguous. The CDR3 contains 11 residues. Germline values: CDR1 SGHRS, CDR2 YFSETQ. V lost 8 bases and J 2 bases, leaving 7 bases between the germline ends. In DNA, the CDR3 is TGCGCCAGTCAGGAACAAGAGACCCAGTACTTC. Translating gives CASQEQETQYF.

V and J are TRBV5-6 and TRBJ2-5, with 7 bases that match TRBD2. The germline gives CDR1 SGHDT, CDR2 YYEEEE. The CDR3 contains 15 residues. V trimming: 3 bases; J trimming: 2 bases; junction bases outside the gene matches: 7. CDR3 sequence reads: CASSSGTTVQETQYF. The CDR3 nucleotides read TGTGCCAGCAGCTCCGGGACTACCGTACAAGAGACCCAGTACTTC.

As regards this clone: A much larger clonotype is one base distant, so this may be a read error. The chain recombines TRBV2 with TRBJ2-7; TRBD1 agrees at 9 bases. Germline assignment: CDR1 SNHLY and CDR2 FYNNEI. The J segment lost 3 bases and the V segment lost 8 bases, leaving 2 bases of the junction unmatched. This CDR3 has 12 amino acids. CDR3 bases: TGTGCCAGCCGGGACAGGGACTACGAGCAGTACTTC. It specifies CASRDRDYEQYF.

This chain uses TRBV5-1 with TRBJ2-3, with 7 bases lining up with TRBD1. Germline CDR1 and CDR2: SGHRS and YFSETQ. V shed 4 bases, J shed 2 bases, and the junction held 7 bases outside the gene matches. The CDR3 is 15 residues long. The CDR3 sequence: CASSDWDRHTDTQYF. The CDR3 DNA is TGCGCCAGCAGCGATTGGGACAGACACACAGATACGCAGTATTTT.

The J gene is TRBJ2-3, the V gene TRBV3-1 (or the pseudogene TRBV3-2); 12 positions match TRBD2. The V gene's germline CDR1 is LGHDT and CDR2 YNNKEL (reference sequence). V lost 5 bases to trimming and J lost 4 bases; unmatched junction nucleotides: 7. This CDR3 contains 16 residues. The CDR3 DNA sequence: TGTGCCAGCAGCGCCCTAGCGGGGGGGCCCGCAGATACGCAGTATTTT. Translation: CASSALAGGPADTQYF.

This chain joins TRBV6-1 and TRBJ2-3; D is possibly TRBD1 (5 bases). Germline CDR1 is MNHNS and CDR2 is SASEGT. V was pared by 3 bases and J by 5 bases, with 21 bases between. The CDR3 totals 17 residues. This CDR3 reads CASSEGVGSGLRDTQYF. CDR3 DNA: TGTGCCAGCAGTGAGGGCGTGGGGTCAGGGCTAAGAGATACGCAGTATTTT.

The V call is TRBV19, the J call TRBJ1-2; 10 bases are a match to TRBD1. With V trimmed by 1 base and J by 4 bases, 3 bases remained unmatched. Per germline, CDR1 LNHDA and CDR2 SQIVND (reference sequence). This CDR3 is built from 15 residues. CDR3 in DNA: TGTGCCAGTAGTATAGCGGGACAGGGGACCTATGGCTACACCTTC. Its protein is CASSIAGQGTYGYTF. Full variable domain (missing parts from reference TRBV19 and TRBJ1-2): DGGITQSPKYLFRKEGQNVTLSCEQNLNHDAMYWYRQDPGQGLRLIYYSQIVNDFQKGDIAEGYSVSREKKESFPLTVTSAQKNPTAFYLCASSIAGQGTYGYTFGSGTRLTVV.

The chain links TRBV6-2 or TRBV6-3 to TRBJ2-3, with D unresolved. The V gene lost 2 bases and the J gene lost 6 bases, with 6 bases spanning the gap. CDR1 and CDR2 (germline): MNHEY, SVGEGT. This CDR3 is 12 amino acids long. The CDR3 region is CASSYEWDTQYF. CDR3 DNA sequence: TGTGCCAGCAGTTACGAGTGGGATACGCAGTATTTT.

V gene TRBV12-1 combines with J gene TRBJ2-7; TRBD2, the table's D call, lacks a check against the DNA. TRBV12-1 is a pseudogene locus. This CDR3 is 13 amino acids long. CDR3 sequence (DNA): TGTGCCAGCTTGACTAGCGGGGCCTACGAGCAGTACTTC. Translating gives CASLTSGAYEQYF.

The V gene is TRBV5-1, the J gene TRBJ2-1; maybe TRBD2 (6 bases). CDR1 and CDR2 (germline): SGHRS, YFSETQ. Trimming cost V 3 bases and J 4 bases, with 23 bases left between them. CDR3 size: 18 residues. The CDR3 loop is CASSYPGTPKRGYNEQFF. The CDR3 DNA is TGCGCCAGCAGCTACCCCGGGACTCCAAAACGGGGGTACAATGAGCAGTTCTTC.

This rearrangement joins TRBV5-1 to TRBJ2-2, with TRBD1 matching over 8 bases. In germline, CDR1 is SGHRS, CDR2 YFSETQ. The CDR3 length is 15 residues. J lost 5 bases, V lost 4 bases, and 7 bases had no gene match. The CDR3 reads CASSRGQAETGELFF. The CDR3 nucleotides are TGCGCCAGCAGCCGGGGACAGGCCGAGACCGGGGAGCTGTTTTTT.

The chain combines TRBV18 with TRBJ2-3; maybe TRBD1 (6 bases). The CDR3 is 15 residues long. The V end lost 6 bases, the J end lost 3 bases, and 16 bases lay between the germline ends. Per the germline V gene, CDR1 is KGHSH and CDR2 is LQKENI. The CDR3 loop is CASSYDRTSTDTQYF. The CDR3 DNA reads TGTGCCAGCTCGTACGACAGGACCTCTACAGATACGCAGTATTTT.

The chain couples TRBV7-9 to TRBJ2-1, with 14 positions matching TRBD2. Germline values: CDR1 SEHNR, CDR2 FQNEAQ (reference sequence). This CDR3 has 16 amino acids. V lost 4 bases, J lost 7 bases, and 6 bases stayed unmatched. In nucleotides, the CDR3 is TGTGCCAGCAGCTCACGACTAGCGGGGGGGGCGAATGAGCAGTTCTTC. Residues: CASSSRLAGGANEQFF.

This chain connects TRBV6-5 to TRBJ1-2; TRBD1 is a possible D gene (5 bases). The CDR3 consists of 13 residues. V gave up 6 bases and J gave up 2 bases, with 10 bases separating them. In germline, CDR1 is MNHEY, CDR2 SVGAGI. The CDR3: CASSMGGNYGYTF. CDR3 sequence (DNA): TGTGCCAGCAGCATGGGGGGAAACTATGGCTACACCTTC.

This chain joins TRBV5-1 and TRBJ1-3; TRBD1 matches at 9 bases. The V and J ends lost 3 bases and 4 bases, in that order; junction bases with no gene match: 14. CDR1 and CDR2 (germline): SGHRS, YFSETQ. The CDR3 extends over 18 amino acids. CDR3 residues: CASSSGTGPSLVGNTIYF. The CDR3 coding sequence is TGCGCCAGCAGCTCCGGGACAGGGCCCTCTCTAGTCGGAAACACCATATATTTT.

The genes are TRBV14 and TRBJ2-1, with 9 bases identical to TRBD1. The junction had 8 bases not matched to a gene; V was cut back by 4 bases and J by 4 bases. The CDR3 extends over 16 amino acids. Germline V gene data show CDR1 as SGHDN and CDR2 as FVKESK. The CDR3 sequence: CASSPRPTGGYNEQFF. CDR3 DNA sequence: TGTGCCAGCAGCCCGCGCCCGACAGGGGGGTACAATGAGCAGTTCTTC.

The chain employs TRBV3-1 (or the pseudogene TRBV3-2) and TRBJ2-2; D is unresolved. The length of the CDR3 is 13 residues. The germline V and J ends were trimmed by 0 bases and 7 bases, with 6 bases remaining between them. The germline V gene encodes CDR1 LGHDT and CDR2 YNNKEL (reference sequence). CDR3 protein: CASSQDLVGELFF. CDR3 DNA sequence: TGTGCCAGCAGCCAAGATCTCGTCGGGGAGCTGTTTTTT.

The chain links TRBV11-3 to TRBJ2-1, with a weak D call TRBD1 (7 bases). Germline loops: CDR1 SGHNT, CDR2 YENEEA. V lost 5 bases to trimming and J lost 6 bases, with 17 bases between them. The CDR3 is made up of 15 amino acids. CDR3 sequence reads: CASSTRAGGSNEQFF. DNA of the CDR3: TGTGCCAGCAGCACCCGTGCAGGGGGGAGCAATGAGCAGTTCTTC. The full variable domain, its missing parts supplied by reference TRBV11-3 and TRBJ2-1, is EAGVVQSPRYKIIEKKQPVAFWCNPISGHNTLYWYLQNLGQGPELLIRYENEEAVDDSQLPKDRFSAERLKGVDSTLKIQPAELGDSAVYLCASSTRAGGSNEQFFGPGTRLTVL.

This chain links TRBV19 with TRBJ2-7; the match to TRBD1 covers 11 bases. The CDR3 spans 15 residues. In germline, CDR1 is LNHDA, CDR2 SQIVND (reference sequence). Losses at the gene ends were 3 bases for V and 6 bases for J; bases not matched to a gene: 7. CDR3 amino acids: CASSMVGQGAGEQYF. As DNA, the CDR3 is TGTGCCAGTAGTATGGTCGGACAGGGGGCAGGCGAGCAGTACTTC.

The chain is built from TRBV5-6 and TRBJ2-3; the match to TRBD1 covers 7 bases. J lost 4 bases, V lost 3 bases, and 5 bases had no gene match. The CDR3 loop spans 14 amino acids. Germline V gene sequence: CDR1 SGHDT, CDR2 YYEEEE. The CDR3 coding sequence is TGTGCCAGCAGCTGGGGGCAGGGGGCAGATACGCAGTATTTT. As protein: CASSWGQGADTQYF.